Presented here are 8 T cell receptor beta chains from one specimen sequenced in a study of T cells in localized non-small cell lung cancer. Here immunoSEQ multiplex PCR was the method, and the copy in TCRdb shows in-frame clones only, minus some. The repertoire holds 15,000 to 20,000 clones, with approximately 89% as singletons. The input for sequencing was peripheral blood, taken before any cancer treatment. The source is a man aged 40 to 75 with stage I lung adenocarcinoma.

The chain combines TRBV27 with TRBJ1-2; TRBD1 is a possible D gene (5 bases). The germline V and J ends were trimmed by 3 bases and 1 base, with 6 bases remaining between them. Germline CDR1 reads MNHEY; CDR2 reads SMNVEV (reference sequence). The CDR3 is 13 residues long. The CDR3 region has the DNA TGTGCCAGCAGTTTGGGACGTAACTATGGCTACACCTTC. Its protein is CASSLGRNYGYTF.

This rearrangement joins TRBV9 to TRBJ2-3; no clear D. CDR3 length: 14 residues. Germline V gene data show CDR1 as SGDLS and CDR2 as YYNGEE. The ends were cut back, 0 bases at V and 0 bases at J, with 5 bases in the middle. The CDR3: CASSVGGSTDTQYF. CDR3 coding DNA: TGTGCCAGCAGCGTAGGTGGTAGCACAGATACGCAGTATTTT.

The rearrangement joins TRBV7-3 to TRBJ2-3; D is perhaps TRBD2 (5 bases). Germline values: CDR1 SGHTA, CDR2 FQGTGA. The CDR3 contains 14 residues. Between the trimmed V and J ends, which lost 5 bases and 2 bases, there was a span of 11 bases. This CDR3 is CASSPGLPTDTQYF. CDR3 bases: TGTGCCAGCAGCCCAGGACTGCCCACAGATACGCAGTATTTT.

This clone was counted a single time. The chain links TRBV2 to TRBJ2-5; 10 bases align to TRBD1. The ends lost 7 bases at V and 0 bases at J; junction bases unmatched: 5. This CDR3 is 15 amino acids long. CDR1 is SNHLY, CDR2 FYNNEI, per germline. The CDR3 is CASTKDRGYQETQYF. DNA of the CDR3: TGTGCCAGCACCAAGGACAGGGGGTACCAAGAGACCCAGTACTTC.

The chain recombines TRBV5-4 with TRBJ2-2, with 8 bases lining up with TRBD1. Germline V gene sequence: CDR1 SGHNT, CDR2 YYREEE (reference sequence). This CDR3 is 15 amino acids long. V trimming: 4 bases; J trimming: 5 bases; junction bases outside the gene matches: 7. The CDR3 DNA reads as TGTGCCAGCAGCGTTGGATGGGACAGGACCGGGGAGCTGTTTTTT. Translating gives CASSVGWDRTGELFF.

The CDR3 reads CASRQSSDYNEQFF. The DNA of the CDR3 is TGTGCCAGCAGGCAATCTAGCGATTACAATGAGCAGTTCTTC. The J gene is TRBJ2-1, the V gene TRBV28; D is possibly TRBD2 (6 bases). CDR3 length: 14 residues. Trimming shortened V by 6 bases and J by 4 bases, and 13 bases separated the two germline ends. From germline, CDR1 is MDHEN and CDR2 SYDVKM.

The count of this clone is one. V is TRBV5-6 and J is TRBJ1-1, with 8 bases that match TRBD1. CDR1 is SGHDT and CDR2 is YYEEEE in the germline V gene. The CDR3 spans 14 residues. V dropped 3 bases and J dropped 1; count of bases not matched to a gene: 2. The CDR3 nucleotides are TGTGCCAGCAGCTGGGGGACAGGGAACACTGAAGCTTTCTTT. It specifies CASSWGTGNTEAFF. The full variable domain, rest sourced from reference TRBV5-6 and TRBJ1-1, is DAGVTQSPTHLIKTRGQQVTLRCSPKSGHDTVSWYQQALGQGPQFIFQYYEEEERQRGNFPDRFSGHQFPNYSSELNVNALLLGDSALYLCASSWGTGNTEAFFGQGTRLTVV.

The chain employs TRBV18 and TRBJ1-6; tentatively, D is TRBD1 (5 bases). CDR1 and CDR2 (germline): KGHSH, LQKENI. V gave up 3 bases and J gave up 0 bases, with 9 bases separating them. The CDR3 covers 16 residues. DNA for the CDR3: TGTGCCAGCTCACCCACGGGGGTCTCCTATAATTCACCCCTCCACTTT. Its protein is CASSPTGVSYNSPLHF.